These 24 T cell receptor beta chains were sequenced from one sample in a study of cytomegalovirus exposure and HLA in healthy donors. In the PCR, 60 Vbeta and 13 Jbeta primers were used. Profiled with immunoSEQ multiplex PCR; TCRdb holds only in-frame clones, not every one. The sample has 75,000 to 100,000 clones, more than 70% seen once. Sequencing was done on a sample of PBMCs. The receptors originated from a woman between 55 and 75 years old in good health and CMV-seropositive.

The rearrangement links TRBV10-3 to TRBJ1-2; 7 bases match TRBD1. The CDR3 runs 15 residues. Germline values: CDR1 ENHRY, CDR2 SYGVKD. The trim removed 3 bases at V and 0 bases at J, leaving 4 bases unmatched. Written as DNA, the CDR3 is TGTGCCATCAGTGATTACAGGGGTACTAACTATGGCTACACCTTC. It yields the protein CAISDYRGTNYGYTF.

The CDR3 spells CASTLNTEAFF. The CDR3, as DNA: TGTGCCAGCACATTGAACACTGAAGCTTTCTTT. The chain combines TRBV5-5 with TRBJ1-1; D unclear. The V gene lost 6 bases and the J gene lost 0 bases, with 3 bases spanning the gap. The CDR3 consists of 11 residues. Germline V gene sequence: CDR1 SGHKS, CDR2 YYEKEE (reference sequence). Based on the CDR3 plus reference TRBV5-5 and TRBJ1-1, the full variable domain is DAGVTQSPTHLIKTRGQQVTLRCSPISGHKSVSWYQQVLGQGPQFIFQYYEKEERGRGNFPDRFSARQFPNYSSELNVNALLLGDSALYLCASTLNTEAFFGQGTRLTVV.

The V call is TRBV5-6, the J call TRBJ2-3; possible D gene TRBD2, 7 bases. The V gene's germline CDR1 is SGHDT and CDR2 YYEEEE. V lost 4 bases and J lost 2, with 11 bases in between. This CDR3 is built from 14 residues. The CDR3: CASSRGAYTDTQYF. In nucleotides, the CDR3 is TGTGCCAGCAGCCGGGGGGCCTACACAGATACGCAGTATTTT.

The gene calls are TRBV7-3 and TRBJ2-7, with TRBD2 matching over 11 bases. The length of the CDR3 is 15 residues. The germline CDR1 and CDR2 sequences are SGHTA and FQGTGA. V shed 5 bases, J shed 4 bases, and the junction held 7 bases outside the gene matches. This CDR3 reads CASSPTGTSGYEQYF. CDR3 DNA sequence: TGTGCCAGCAGCCCTACCGGGACTAGCGGTTACGAGCAGTACTTC.

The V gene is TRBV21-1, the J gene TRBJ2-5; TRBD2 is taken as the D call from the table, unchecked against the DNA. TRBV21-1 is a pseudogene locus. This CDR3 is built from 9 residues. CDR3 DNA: TGTGCCAGCAGCAGAGCCCAGTACTTC. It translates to CASSRAQYF.

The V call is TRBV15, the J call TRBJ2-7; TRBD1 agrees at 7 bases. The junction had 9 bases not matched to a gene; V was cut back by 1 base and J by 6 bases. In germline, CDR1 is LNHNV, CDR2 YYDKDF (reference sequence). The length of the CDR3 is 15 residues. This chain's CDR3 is CATSRVRYRGSEQYF. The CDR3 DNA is TGTGCCACCAGCAGAGTTCGATACAGGGGTAGCGAGCAGTACTTC.

The CDR3 protein is CASTTTGYEQYF. The CDR3 DNA is TGTGCCAGTACCACTACCGGATACGAGCAGTACTTC. The chain has TRBV7-2 and TRBJ2-7; D is uncertain. V was clipped by 9 bases and J by 4 bases, with 13 bases between them. In germline, CDR1 is SGHTA, CDR2 FQGNSA. The CDR3 consists of 12 residues.

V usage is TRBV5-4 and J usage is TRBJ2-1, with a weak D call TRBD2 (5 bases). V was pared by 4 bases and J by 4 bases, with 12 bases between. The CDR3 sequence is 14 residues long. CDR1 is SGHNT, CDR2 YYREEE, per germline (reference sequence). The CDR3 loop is CASSVEERYNEQFF. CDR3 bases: TGTGCCAGCAGCGTAGAAGAGCGGTACAATGAGCAGTTCTTC.

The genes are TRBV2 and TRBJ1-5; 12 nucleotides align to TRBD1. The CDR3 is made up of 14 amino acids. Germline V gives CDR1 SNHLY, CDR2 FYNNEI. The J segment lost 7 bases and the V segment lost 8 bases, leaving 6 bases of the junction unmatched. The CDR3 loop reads CASGGQGAWQPQHF. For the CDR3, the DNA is TGTGCCAGCGGGGGACAGGGGGCCTGGCAGCCCCAGCATTTT.

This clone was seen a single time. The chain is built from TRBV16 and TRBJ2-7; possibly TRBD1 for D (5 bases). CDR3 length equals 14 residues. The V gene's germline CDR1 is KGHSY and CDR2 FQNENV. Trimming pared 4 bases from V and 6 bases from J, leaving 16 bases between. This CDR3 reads CASSLFSGLSEQYF. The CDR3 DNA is TGTGCCAGCAGCCTCTTTTCAGGGTTATCCGAGCAGTACTTC.

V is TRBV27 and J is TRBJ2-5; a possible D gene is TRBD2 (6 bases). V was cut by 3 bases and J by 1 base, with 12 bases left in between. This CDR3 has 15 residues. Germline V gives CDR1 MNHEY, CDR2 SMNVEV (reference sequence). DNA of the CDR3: TGTGCCAGCAGTTTTGGGGGGAGCTTCCAAGAGACCCAGTACTTC. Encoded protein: CASSFGGSFQETQYF.

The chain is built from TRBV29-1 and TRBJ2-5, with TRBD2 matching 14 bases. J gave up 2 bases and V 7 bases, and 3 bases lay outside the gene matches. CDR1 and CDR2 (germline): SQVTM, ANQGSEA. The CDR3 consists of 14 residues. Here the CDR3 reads CSARTSGRQETQYF. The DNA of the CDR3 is TGCAGCGCCCGGACTAGCGGGAGGCAAGAGACCCAGTACTTC.

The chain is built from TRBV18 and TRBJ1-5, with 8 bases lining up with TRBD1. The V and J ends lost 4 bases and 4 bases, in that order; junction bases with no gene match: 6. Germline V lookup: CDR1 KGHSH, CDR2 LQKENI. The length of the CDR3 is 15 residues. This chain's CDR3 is CASSLGTGINQPQHF. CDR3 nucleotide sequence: TGTGCCAGCTCACTTGGGACAGGTATTAATCAGCCCCAGCATTTT.

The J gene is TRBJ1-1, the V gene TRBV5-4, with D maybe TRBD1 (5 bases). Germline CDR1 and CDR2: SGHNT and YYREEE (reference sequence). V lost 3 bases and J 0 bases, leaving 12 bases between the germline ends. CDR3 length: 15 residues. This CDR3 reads CASSSRTGMNTEAFF. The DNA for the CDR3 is TGTGCCAGCAGCTCCCGTACAGGAATGAACACTGAAGCTTTCTTT.

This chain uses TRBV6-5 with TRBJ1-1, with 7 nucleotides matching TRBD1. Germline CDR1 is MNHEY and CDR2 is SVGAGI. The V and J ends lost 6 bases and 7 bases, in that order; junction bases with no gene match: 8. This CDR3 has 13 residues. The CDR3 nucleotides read TGTGCCAGCAGCCCTAGGGGGCTTGGTGAAGCTTTCTTT. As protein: CASSPRGLGEAFF.

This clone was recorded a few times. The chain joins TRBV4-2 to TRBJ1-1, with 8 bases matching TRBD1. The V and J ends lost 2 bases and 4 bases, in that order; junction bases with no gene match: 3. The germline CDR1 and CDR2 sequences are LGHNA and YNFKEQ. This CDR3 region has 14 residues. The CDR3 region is CASSQNTGGTEAFF. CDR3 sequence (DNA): TGTGCCAGCAGCCAAAATACAGGGGGCACTGAAGCTTTCTTT.

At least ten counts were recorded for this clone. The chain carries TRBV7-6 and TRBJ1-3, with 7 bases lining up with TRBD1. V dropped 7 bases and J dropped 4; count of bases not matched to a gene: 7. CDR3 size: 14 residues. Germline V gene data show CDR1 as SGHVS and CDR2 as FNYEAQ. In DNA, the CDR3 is TGTGCCAGCAAGGGGGCGGTTCAGGGAAACACCATATATTTT. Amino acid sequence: CASKGAVQGNTIYF.

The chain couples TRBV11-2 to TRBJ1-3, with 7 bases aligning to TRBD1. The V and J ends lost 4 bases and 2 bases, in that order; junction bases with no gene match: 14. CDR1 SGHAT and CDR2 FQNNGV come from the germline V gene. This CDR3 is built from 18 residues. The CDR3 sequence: CASSSLGGLQGPGNTIYF. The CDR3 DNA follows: TGTGCCAGCAGCTCGCTAGGGGGCTTACAGGGACCTGGAAACACCATATATTTT.

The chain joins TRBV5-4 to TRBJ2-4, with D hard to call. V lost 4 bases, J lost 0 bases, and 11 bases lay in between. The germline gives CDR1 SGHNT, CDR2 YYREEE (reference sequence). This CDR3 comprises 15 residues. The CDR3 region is CASSHMTIAKNIQYF. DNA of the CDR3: TGTGCCAGCAGCCACATGACAATAGCCAAAAACATTCAGTACTTC. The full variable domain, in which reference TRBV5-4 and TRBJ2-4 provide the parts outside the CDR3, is ETGVTQSPTHLIKTRGQQVTLRCSSQSGHNTVSWYQQALGQGPQFIFQYYREEENGRGNFPPRFSGLQFPNYSSELNVNALELDDSALYLCASSHMTIAKNIQYFGAGTRLSVL.

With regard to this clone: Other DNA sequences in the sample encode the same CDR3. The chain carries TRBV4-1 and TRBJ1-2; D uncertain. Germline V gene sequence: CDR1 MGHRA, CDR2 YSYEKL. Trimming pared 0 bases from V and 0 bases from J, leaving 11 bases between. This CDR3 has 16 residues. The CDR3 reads CASSQDPGGANYGYTF. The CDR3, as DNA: TGCGCCAGCAGCCAAGATCCCGGCGGAGCTAACTATGGCTACACCTTC.

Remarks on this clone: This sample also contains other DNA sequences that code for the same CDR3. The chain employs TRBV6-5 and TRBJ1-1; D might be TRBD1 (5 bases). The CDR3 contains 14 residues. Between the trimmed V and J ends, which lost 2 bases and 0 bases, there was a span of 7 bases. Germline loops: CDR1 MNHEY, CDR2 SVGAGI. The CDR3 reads CASSYRGMNTEAFF. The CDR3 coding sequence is TGTGCCAGCAGTTACCGGGGGATGAACACTGAAGCTTTCTTT.

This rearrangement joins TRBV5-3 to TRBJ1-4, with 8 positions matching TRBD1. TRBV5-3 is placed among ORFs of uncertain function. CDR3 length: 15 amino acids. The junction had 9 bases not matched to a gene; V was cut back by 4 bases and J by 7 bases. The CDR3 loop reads CARSPRRTGLEKLFF. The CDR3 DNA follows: TGTGCCAGAAGCCCCCGGAGGACAGGGCTTGAAAAACTGTTTTTT.

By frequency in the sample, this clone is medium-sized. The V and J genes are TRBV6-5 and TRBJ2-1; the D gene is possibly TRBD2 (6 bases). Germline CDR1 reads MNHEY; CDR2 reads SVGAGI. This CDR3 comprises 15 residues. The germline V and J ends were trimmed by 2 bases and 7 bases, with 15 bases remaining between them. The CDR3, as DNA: TGTGCCAGCAGTTACGTGTTAACCCGGGGGAATGAGCAGTTCTTC. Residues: CASSYVLTRGNEQFF.

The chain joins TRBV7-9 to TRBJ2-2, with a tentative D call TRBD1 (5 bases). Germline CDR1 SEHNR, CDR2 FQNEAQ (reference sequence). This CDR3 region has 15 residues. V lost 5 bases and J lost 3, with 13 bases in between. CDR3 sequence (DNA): TGTGCCAGCAGCCCCCAGGGTAGAGACACCGGGGAGCTGTTTTTT. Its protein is CASSPQGRDTGELFF.